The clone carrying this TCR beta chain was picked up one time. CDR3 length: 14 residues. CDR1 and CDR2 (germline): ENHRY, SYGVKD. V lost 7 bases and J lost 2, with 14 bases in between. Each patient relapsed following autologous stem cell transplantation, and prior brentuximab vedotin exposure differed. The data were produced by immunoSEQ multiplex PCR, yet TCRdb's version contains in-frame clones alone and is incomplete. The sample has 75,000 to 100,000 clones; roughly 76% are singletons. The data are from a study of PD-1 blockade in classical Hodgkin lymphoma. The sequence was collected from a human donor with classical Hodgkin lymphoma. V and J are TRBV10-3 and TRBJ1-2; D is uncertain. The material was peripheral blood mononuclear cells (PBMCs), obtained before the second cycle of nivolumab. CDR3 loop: CAITREVSNYGYTF. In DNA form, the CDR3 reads TGTGCCATCACTCGAGAGGTGTCCAACTATGGCTACACCTTC.